This T cell receptor beta chain appears in the sequencing data of a study of beta chain features in type 1 diabetes. In regard to this clone: The antigen remains unidentified.

Of the isolated RNA, all was reverse transcribed, and so the sequenced material was expressed TCRB transcripts. Assay used: immunoSEQ multiplex PCR; TCRdb lists only in-frame clones, some missing. The sample gives 70,000 to 95,000 clones, 30% to 35% of which show up once; roughly 0.44% is in the top ten. J was trimmed by 2 bases and V by 4 bases; bases with no gene match: 7. The CDR3 totals 16 residues. Germline CDR1 SGHNT, CDR2 YYREEE (reference sequence). Regarding the study as a whole: Any HLA type influence on TCRB rearrangement was left unresolved here.

The chain joins TRBV5-4 to TRBJ2-3; TRBD2 matches 10 bases. The TCR comes from a young woman in good health. Sequencing used stem cell memory CD4+ T cells from blood. CDR3 in DNA: TGTGCCAGCAGCCTCAGACTAGCGGGTTCCACAGATACGCAGTATTTT. Amino acids: CASSLRLAGSTDTQYF.